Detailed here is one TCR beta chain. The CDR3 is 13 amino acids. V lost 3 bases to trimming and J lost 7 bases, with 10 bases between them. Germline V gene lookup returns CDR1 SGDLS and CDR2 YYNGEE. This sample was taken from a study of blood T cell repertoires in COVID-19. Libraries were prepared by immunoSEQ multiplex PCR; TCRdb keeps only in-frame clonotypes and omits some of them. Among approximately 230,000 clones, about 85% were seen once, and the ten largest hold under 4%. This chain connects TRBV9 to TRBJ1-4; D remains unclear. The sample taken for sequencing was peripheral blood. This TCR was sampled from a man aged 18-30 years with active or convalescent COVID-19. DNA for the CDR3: TGTGCCAGCAGCGCCGAAACTGGTGAAAAACTGTTTTTT. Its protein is CASSAETGEKLFF.